This T cell receptor (beta chain) was recovered during a study of blood T cell repertoires in COVID-19. At the level of the study: PBMCs, B-cell-depleted T cells, or T cells were the source of the cDNA or gDNA that made up the material.

Measured with immunoSEQ multiplex PCR; TCRdb has only the in-frame clones, and not every one. The table records 250,000 to 300,000 clones, just over 90% of them present only once. With V trimmed by 4 bases and J by 4 bases, 1 base remained unmatched. In germline, CDR1 is MGHRA, CDR2 YSYEKL. The CDR3 loop spans 13 amino acids. Recruitment covered 20 to 25 US areas and drew participants whose ages spanned roughly 18 to 89 years. V gene TRBV4-1 combines with J gene TRBJ1-5, with TRBD1 matching 7 bases. This receptor was obtained from a woman aged 40 to 50 with acute COVID-19. Sample: PBMCs or T cells enriched from blood (not recorded which). CDR3 amino acids: CASSLQGNQPQHF. CDR3 nucleotide sequence: TGCGCCAGCAGCCTACAGGGGAATCAGCCCCAGCATTTT.